The source of this T cell receptor beta chain is a study of Ad26.COV2.S vaccination and SARS-CoV-2 variants. The wider study: Ad26.COV2.S, an intramuscular injection, was given once or twice 56 days apart.

Treatment defined: 15 to 20 received Ad26.COV2.S at low or high dose, single or two shots; about five received placebo; per-sample allocation not given. Sample collection was performed on day 63 after the first vaccine or placebo injection. Wuhan-strain SARS-CoV-2 spike was expressed by the Ad26 vector that made up the vaccine. Method: immunoSEQ multiplex PCR; TCRdb's copy keeps in-frame clones and lacks some. The sample yields 360,000 or so clones, about 91% seen once. The sequence derives from a person between 18 and 65 years old who received the Ad26.COV2.S COVID-19 vaccine or a placebo. This material consisted of peripheral blood, taken in a trial of Ad26.COV2.S vaccine versus placebo.

The CDR3 region is CASSSPRLAGDNEQYF. CDR3 coding DNA: TGCGCCAGCAGCTCCCCGCGACTAGCGGGAGATAACGAGCAGTACTTC. The chain has TRBV5-1 and TRBJ2-7, with 12 bases matching TRBD2. Germline CDR1 SGHRS, CDR2 YFSETQ. There are 16 residues in the CDR3. With 3 bases clipped from V and 5 bases from J, the junction kept 9 bases outside the gene matches.